These 3 T cell receptor beta chains came from one sample sequenced in a study of blood T cell repertoires in COVID-19. Libraries were prepared by immunoSEQ multiplex PCR; TCRdb keeps only in-frame clonotypes and omits some of them. The sample records roughly 200,000 clones, under 85% being singletons. The sequenced sample was peripheral blood. The source is a woman in her twenties or thirties with COVID-19, enrolled during active disease.

This clone was counted only a few times. The chain employs TRBV11-2 and TRBJ2-3; maybe TRBD2 (5 bases). Germline loops: CDR1 SGHAT, CDR2 FQNNGV. V shed 1 base and J shed 0 bases, with 17 bases lying between them. The CDR3 extends over 18 amino acids. As DNA, the CDR3 is TGTGCCAGCAGCTTAGTTAGCCTACTACTAGAGAGCACAGATACGCAGTATTTT. Translated: CASSLVSLLLESTDTQYF.

This sequence joins TRBV27 and TRBJ2-7; maybe TRBD2 (5 bases). Trimming stripped 8 bases from V and 4 bases from J, with 18 bases between. This CDR3 spans 14 amino acids. CDR1 MNHEY and CDR2 SMNVEV come from the germline V gene (reference sequence). The CDR3 coding sequence is TGTGCCAGCCAACCGAGCGGCCGCGGGTACGAGCAGTACTTC. Amino acid sequence: CASQPSGRGYEQYF.

V is TRBV28 and J is TRBJ2-3, with 7 bases lining up with TRBD1. In germline, CDR1 is MDHEN, CDR2 SYDVKM. V was clipped by 4 bases and J by 5 bases; unmatched bases: 9. The CDR3 runs 15 residues. CDR3 in DNA: TGTGCCAGCAGTTCAGGGGGAGAGATCGTAGATACGCAGTATTTT. As protein: CASSSGGEIVDTQYF.